Listed below are T cell receptor beta chains from one sample, sequenced in a study of cytomegalovirus exposure and HLA in healthy donors. Sequencing was performed with immunoSEQ multiplex PCR; in TCRdb, only in-frame clones are kept and a portion is missing. The sample has 170,000 or so clones, more than 65% seen once. The specimen sequenced was PBMCs. The receptors here all came from a man in his forties or fifties in good health and CMV-seropositive. Each CDR3 is given with its conserved first and last residue. Fields, in order: V gene, J gene, clone size, D gene, CDR3 DNA, CDR3 protein. D genes are given only for firm matches. Some rows mark clone size as missing; the rest say once, few, many or name a class of expanded clone.

v_gene: TRBV5-4
j_gene: TRBJ2-3
abundance: .
d_gene: TRBD2
CDR3nt: TGTGCCAGCAGCTTGGGGGGCGGGGGGCCCAGCGGGGATACGCAGTATTTT
CDR3aa: CASSLGGGGPSGDTQYF

v_gene: TRBV6-5
j_gene: TRBJ2-1
abundance: once
d_gene: TRBD2
CDR3nt: TGTGCCAGCAGTCCCTTAGCGGGGGAGAACAGTGAGCAGTTCTTC
CDR3aa: CASSPLAGENSEQFF

v_gene: TRBV25-1
j_gene: TRBJ2-1
abundance: .
d_gene: .
CDR3nt: TGTGCCAGCAGTGATCGGCAGGGATACAATGAGCAGTTCTTC
CDR3aa: CASSDRQGYNEQFF

v_gene: TRBV9
j_gene: TRBJ1-4
abundance: .
d_gene: TRBD1
CDR3nt: TGTGCCAGCAGCGCACCGATTTCCGGGACAGGGGGGACTAATGAAAAACTGTTTTTT
CDR3aa: CASSAPISGTGGTNEKLFF

v_gene: TRBV19
j_gene: TRBJ1-1
abundance: .
d_gene: .
CDR3nt: TGTGCCAGTAGTCCAGAGGGAACCCTGGCCACTGAAGCTTTCTTT
CDR3aa: CASSPEGTLATEAFF

v_gene: TRBV28
j_gene: TRBJ2-3
abundance: .
d_gene: .
CDR3nt: TGTGCCAGCAGTCCTCTGGGTGAGGGCCTTGATACGCAGTATTTT
CDR3aa: CASSPLGEGLDTQYF

v_gene: TRBV5-6
j_gene: TRBJ1-2
abundance: few
d_gene: .
CDR3nt: TGTGCCAGCAGCCATCGCGGCTTCACGGACTATGGCTACACCTTC
CDR3aa: CASSHRGFTDYGYTF

v_gene: TRBV6-5
j_gene: TRBJ1-6
abundance: few
d_gene: .
CDR3nt: TGTGCCAGCAGTTCGGACATTGATTCACCCCTCCACTTT
CDR3aa: CASSSDIDSPLHF

v_gene: TRBV5-4
j_gene: TRBJ2-2
abundance: .
d_gene: .
CDR3nt: TGTGCCAGCAGCTTAACCGGGACCGGGGAGCTGTTTTTT
CDR3aa: CASSLTGTGELFF

v_gene: TRBV28
j_gene: TRBJ2-1
abundance: .
d_gene: .
CDR3nt: TGTGCCAGCAGGTACGGGGTGGGCTCCTACAATGAGCAGTTCTTC
CDR3aa: CASRYGVGSYNEQFF

v_gene: TRBV4-1
j_gene: TRBJ2-7
abundance: .
d_gene: .
CDR3nt: TGCGCCAGCGGGGGAGGGGGCGAGCAGTACTTC
CDR3aa: CASGGGGEQYF